This TCR beta chain originates from a study of blood T cell repertoires in COVID-19. Assay used: immunoSEQ multiplex PCR; TCRdb lists only in-frame clones, some missing. The table has roughly 21,000 clones, about 80% seen once. Trimming took 7 bases from V and 6 from J, leaving 10 bases between them. From germline, CDR1 is LNHDA and CDR2 SQIVND (reference sequence). The CDR3 length is 13 residues. Sequencing was done on a sample of peripheral blood. J is TRBJ1-6 and V is TRBV19; D may be TRBD1 (6 bases). The clonotype was recovered from a human donor in a cohort sampled during active COVID-19. For the CDR3, the DNA is TGTGCCAGTACCGGGACAAGTAATTCACCCCTCCACTTT. As protein: CASTGTSNSPLHF.